Described below is a single T cell receptor beta chain sequence and its context. The target antigen is unknown. The length of the CDR3 is 15 residues. Germline V lookup: CDR1 SGHTA, CDR2 FQGNSA. V was clipped by 5 bases and J by 7 bases, with 18 bases between them. Primers used in a second PCR of roughly 6 to 11 cycles were a sample-barcoded 5' primer and a J-beta primer mix. TCRdb redid the calling of the 5' RACE reads with MiXCR, one entry per CDR3 protein. The top ten hold roughly 26% of the sample, which has roughly 730,000 distinct CDR3 sequences, roughly 56% seen once. This sample is part of a study of blood T cells in healthy people across ages. Notes on the study in general: Age brought a roughly linear fall in TCR beta diversity measured per million T cells. Both higher diversity and more naive CD4+ cells marked long-lived donors when set against aged donors.

The specimen sequenced was blood. The source of this sequence is a man aged 40-50 years in good health. This rearrangement joins TRBV7-2 to TRBJ1-5; no clear D gene. This chain's CDR3 is CASSNLARVGQPQHF. Written as DNA, the CDR3 is TGTGCCAGCAGCAACCTCGCGAGGGTGGGACAGCCCCAGCATTTT.